The source of this T cell receptor beta chain is a study of tumor-infiltrating lymphocytes in primary liver carcinoma. Unsorted bulk tissue, roughly 20-32 mg of it, served as the source for co-extraction of RNA and DNA. With 500 ng total RNA as template and a constant-region primer, TCR beta cDNA was made. Three rounds of nested multiplex PCR with slightly modified ARM-PCR produced TCR beta libraries. In the first two PCR rounds, TRBV1-TRBV30 forward primers were paired with a C-beta reverse primer, and each round lasted about 9 cycles. TCRdb independently ran MiXCR on the multiplex PCR reads; one entry per CDR3 protein. The data contain about 37,000 distinct CDR3 sequences, roughly 74% of them singletons. The V gene's germline CDR1 is MNHEY and CDR2 SVGEGT. There are 15 residues in the CDR3. Of note for this clonotype: Relative to the germline gene, one junction end is altered; a read error may explain this.

The genes are TRBV6-2 or TRBV6-3 and TRBJ2-1; weak D call: TRBD1 (5 bases). The sequence came from a man aged 35-49 years with primary liver carcinoma and hepatitis B virus infection. The sequenced sample consisted of tumor-adjacent normal liver tissue. In DNA, the CDR3 is TGTGCAAGCAGCTTACTCGAAAGGGGCTACAATGAGCAGTTCTTC. It codes for CASSLLERGYNEQFF.